This T cell receptor beta chain originates from a study of shared clonotypes between healthy human individuals. Study-level background: Used for every donor were three CD4 naive, three CD4 memory, two CD8 naive and one CD8 memory plate.

The method was immunoSEQ multiplex PCR; TCRdb's version includes in-frame clones alone and lacks a portion of them. Of some 300,000 clones listed, 73% are singletons. V was cut by 5 bases and J by 3 bases, with 2 bases left in between. The CDR3 covers 11 residues. In germline, CDR1 is DFQATT, CDR2 SNEGSKA (reference sequence). This clone was seen at least ten times. The clonotype comes from a young man in good health. This chain connects TRBV20-1 to TRBJ2-6; no reliable D call. The sequenced sample was memory CD4+ T cells sorted from blood. Noted subset: CD45RA-negative fraction. The CDR3 loop reads CSAFGANVLTF. CDR3 DNA: TGCAGTGCTTTTGGGGCCAACGTCCTGACTTTC.